The present entry profiles one T cell receptor beta chain with its context. What it binds is unknown. This CDR3 has 18 amino acids. Trimming removed 0 bases at V and 1 base at J, with 15 bases between. Germline V gives CDR1 MRHNA, CDR2 SNTAGT. This sample was included in a study of shared clonotypes between healthy human individuals. Overall study findings and caveats: With several donors compared, approximately 5.5% of naive CD4 clonotypes were shared. It was the non-shared clonotypes that had lower generation probabilities than clonotypes shared by all four donors.

Positive CCR7 selection of CD45RO-negative cells yielded the naive CD8 cells, and terminally differentiated effector memory CD45RA+ cells were excluded. All donors were healthy HIV-negative adults lacking recent acute infections or vaccinations. Repertoires were generated with immunoSEQ multiplex PCR, while TCRdb's copy carries only in-frame clones and drops some. The table includes hundreds of thousands of clones, roughly 96% detected once. This receptor was identified in a man aged 25-40 years in good health. The chain is built from TRBV6-4 and TRBJ1-4, with D tentatively TRBD1 (6 bases). Sequencing was performed on naive CD8+ T cells sorted from blood. DNA for the CDR3: TGTGCCAGCAGTGACTCGAGGGGGGGCCTAGGAACTAATGAAAAACTGTTTTTT. Protein product: CASSDSRGGLGTNEKLFF.